This T cell receptor beta chain stems from a study of cytomegalovirus exposure and HLA in healthy donors. 60 Vbeta and 13 Jbeta primers were used in PCR. The method was immunoSEQ multiplex PCR; TCRdb's version includes in-frame clones alone and lacks a portion of them. The repertoire holds around 190,000 clones, with around 80% as singletons. This clone is a singleton in its sample. Its antigen is undetermined. The length of the CDR3 is 14 residues. Germline CDR1 reads GTSNPN; CDR2 reads SVGIG (reference sequence). V gave up 4 bases and J gave up 5 bases; unmatched junction bases: 5. Study results and limitations: With further analysis later on, most CMV-associated TCR beta chains appeared HLA-restricted. When analyzed later, a missense DCLRE1C variant was found to be linked to TCR beta V- and J-gene trimming.

Sequenced sample: PBMCs. The rearrangement uses TRBV30 and TRBJ2-1; TRBD1 matches at 10 bases. This clonotype originated in a man aged 40-50 years in good health and CMV-seronegative. The CDR3 reads CAWIQGTGDNEQFF. DNA for the CDR3: TGTGCCTGGATTCAAGGGACAGGGGACAATGAGCAGTTCTTC.